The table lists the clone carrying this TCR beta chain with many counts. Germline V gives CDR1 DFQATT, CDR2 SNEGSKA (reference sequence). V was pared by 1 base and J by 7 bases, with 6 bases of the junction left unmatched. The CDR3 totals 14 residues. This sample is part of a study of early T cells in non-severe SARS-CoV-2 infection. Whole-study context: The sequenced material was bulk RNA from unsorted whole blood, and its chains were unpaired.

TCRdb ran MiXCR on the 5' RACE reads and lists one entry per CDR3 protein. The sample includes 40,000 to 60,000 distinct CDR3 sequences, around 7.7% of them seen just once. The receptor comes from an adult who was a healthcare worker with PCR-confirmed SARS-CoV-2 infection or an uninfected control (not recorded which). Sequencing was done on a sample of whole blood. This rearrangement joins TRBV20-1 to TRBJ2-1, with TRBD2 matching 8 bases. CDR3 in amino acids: CSARVLAGRNEQFF. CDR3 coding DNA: TGCAGTGCTAGAGTGCTAGCGGGCCGGAATGAGCAGTTCTTC.